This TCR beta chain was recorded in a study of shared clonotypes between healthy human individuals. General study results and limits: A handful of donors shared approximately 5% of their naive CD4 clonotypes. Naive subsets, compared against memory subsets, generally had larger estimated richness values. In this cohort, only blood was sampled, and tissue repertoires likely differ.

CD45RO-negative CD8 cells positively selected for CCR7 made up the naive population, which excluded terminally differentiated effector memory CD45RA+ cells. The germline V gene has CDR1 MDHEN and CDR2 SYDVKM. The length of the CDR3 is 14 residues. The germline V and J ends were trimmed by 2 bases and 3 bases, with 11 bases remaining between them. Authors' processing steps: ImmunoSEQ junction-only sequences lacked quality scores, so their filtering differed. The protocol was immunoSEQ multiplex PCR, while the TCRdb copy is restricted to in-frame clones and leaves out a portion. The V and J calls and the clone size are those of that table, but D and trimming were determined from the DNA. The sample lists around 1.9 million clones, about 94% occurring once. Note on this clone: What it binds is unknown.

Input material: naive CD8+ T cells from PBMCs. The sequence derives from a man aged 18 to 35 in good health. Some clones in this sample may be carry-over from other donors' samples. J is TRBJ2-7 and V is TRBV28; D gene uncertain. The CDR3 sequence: CASSLEGPLYEQYF. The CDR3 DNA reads TGTGCCAGCAGTTTAGAAGGACCTCTCTACGAGCAGTACTTC.